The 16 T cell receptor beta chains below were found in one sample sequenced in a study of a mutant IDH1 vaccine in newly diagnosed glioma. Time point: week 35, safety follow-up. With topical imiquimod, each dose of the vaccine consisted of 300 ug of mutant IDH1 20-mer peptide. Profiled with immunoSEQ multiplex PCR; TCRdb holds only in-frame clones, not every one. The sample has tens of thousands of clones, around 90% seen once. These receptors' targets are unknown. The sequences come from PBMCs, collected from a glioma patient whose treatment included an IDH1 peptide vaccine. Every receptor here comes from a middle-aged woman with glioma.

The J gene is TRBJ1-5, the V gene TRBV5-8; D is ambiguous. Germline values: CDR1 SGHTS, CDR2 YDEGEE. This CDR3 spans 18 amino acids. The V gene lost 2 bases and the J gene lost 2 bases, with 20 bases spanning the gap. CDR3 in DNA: TGTGCCAGCAGCTTCCTACGGGGAAGGCTGGATGGCAATCAGCCCCAGCATTTT. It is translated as CASSFLRGRLDGNQPQHF.

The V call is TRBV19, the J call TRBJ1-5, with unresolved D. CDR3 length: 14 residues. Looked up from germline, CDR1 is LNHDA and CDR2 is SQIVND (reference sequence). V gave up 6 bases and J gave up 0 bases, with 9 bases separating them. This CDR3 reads CASRDMYSNQPQHF. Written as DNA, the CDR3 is TGTGCCAGTAGAGACATGTATAGCAATCAGCCCCAGCATTTT.

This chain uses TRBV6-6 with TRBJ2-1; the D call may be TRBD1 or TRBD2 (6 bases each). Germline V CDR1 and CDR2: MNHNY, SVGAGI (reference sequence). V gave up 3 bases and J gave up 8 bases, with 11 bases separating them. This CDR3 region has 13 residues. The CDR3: CASSYEGGDEQFF. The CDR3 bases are TGTGCCAGCAGTTATGAGGGGGGCGATGAGCAGTTCTTC.

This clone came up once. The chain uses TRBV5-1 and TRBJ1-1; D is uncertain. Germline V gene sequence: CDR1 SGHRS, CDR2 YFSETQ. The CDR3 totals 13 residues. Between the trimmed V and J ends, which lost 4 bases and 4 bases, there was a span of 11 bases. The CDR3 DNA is TGCGCCAGCAGCCACCGGGAGGGCACTGAAGCTTTCTTT. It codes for CASSHREGTEAFF.

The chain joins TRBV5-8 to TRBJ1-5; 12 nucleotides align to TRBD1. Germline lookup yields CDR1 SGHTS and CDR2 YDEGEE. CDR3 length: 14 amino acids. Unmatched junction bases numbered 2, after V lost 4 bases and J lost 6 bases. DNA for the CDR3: TGTGCCAGCAGCCGGGACAGGGGGCTTCAGCCCCAGCATTTT. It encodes CASSRDRGLQPQHF.

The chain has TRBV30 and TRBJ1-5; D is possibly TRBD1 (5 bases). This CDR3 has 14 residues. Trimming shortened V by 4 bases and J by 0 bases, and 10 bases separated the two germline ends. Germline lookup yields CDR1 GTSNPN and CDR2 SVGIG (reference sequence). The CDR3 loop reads CAWNAGNSNQPQHF. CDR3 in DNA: TGTGCCTGGAATGCAGGGAATAGCAATCAGCCCCAGCATTTT.

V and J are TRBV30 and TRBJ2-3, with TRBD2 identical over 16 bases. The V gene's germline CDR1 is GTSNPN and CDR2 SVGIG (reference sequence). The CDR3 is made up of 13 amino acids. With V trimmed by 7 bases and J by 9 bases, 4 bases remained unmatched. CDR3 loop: CALSGLAGGTQYF. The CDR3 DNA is TGTGCCTTGTCGGGACTAGCGGGAGGGACGCAGTATTTT.

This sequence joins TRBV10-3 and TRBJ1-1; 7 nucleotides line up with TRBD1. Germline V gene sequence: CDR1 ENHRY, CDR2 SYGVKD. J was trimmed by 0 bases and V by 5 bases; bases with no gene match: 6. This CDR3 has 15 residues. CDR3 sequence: CAISLLQGMNTEAFF. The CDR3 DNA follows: TGTGCCATCAGTCTACTACAGGGGATGAACACTGAAGCTTTCTTT.

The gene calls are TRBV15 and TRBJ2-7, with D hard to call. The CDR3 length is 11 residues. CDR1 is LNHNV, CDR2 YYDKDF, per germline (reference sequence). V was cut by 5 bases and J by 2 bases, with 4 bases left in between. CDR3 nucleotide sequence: TGTGCCACCAGCGCGACCTACGAGCAGTACTTC. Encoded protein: CATSATYEQYF.

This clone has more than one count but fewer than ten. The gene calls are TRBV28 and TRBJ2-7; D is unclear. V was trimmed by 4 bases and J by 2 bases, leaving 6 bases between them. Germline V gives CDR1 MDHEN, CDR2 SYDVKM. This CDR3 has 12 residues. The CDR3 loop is CASSSPPYEQYF. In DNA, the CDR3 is TGTGCCAGCAGTTCCCCCCCCTACGAGCAGTACTTC.

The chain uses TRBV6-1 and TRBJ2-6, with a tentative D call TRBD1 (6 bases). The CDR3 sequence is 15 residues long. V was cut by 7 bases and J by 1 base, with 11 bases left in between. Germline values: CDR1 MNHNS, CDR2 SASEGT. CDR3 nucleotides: TGTGCCAGCAATCCTCAGGGGTCTGGGGCCAACGTCCTGACTTTC. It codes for CASNPQGSGANVLTF.

Here the CDR3 DNA reads TGTGCCAGCAGCTTGGGGAGCACCGGGGAGCTGTTTTTT. This encodes CASSLGSTGELFF. This sequence joins TRBV5-4 and TRBJ2-2; D not certain. CDR1 is SGHNT and CDR2 is YYREEE in the germline V gene (reference sequence). The CDR3 is 13 amino acids. Trimming stripped 0 bases from V and 4 bases from J, with 4 bases between.

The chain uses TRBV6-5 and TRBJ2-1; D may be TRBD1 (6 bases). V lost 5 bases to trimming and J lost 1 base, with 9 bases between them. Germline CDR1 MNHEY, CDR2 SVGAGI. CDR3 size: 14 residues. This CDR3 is CASSQQGSYNEQFF. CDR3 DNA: TGTGCCAGCAGTCAACAGGGATCCTACAATGAGCAGTTCTTC.

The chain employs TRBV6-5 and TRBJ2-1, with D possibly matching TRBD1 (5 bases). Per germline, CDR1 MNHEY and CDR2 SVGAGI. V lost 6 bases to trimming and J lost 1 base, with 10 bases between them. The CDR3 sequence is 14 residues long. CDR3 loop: CASRSGISYNEQFF. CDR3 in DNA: TGTGCCAGCAGATCAGGGATTTCCTACAATGAGCAGTTCTTC.

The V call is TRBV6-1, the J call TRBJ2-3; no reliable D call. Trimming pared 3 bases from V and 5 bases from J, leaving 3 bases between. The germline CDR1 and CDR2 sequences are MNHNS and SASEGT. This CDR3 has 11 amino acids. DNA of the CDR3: TGTGCCAGCAGTGACCGAGATACGCAGTATTTT. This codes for CASSDRDTQYF.

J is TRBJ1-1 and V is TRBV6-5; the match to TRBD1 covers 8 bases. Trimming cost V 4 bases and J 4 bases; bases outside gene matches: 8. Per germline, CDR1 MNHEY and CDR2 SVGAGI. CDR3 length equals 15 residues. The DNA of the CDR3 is TGTGCCAGCAGTTTGATGCAGGGGGCCGGCACTGAAGCTTTCTTT. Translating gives CASSLMQGAGTEAFF.